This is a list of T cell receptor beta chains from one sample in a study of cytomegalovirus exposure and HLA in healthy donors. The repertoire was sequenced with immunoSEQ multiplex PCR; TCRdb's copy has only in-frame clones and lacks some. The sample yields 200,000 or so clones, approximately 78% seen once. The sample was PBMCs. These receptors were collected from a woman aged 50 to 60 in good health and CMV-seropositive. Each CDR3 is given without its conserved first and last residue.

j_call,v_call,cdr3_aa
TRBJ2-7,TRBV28,ASSLRDNSYEQY
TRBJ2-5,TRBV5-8,ASSSGLAGRQETQY
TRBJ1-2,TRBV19,ASSRDRGNGYT
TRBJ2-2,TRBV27,ASSWTKSPIETGELF
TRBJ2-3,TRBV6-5,ASSYQGGAQY
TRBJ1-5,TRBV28,ASSPGQYSNQPQH
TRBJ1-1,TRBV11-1,ASSTEQANTEAF
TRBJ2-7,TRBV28,ASRQREGWGEQY
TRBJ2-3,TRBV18,ASSPLEGLAGAEVEY
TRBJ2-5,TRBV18,ASSPRGETQY
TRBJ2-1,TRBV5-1,ASSSGLAGDNEQF
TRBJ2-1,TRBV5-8,AFGHQILYNEQF
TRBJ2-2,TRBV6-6,ASSYSQGELF
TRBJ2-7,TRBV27,ASSHTKPGLPYYEQY
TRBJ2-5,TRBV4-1,ASSQEETSGWDKETQY
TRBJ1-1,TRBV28,ASSLVGRGAEAF
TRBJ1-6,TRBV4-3,ASRERADSPLH
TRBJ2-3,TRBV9,ASSVDISGGNTQY
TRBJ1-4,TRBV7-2,ASSPDRANEKLF
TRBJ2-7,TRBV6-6,ASSYSGQGASYEQY
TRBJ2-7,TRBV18,ASSINGVGPYEQY
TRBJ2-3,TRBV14,ASSQVLASRQY
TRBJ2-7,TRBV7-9,ASSRGQSPYEQY
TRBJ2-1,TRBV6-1,ASRLPQGFDEQF
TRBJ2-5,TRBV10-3,AISKAGDSGETQY